These T cell receptor beta chains were read from a single sample in a study of beta chain features in type 1 diabetes. The method was immunoSEQ multiplex PCR; TCRdb's version includes in-frame clones alone and lacks a portion of them. The table records about 270,000 clones, 13% to 15% of them present only once. The specimen sequenced was naive CD4+ T cells from blood. Receptors originate from a woman between 40 and 55 years old in good health. The CDR3 runs from the conserved cysteine through the conserved F or W. The D gene is left open where the match is weak. Clone size, where shown, is once, few, many, or a class for clones that have expanded.

d_gene: NA; v_gene: TRBV6-1; j_gene: TRBJ2-7; abundance: NA; len: 15; CDR3nt: TGTGCCAGCAGTGCCTCCTCCGGGACAATCTACGAGCAGTACTTC; CDR3aa: CASSASSGTIYEQYF
d_gene: NA; v_gene: TRBV6-1; j_gene: TRBJ1-1; abundance: NA; len: 15; CDR3nt: TGTGCCAGCAGTGATAGCCGGGTTAGAGAGACTGAAGCTTTCTTT; CDR3aa: CASSDSRVRETEAFF
d_gene: NA; v_gene: TRBV6-1; j_gene: TRBJ2-2; abundance: once; len: 15; CDR3nt: TGTGCCAGCAGGGGGAGGACAGGGAACACCGGGGAGCTGTTTTTT; CDR3aa: CASRGRTGNTGELFF
d_gene: NA; v_gene: TRBV9; j_gene: TRBJ1-2; abundance: few; len: 16; CDR3nt: TGTGCCAGCACCAAGGGGGATGGGGGACGGCCCTATGGCTACACCTTC; CDR3aa: CASTKGDGGRPYGYTF
d_gene: TRBD1; v_gene: TRBV7-9; j_gene: TRBJ2-5; abundance: NA; len: 16; CDR3nt: TGTGCCAGCAGCTTATCGGGACAGGGGGCTGCAGAGACCCAGTACTTC; CDR3aa: CASSLSGQGAAETQYF
d_gene: NA; v_gene: TRBV18; j_gene: TRBJ1-3; abundance: NA; len: 14; CDR3nt: TGTGCCAGCTCACCCCCTCCAGGCGGGCAAACCATATATTTT; CDR3aa: CASSPPPGGQTIYF
d_gene: TRBD1; v_gene: TRBV15; j_gene: TRBJ1-2; abundance: once; len: 15; CDR3nt: TGTGCCACCAGCAGAGGGGGACAGGGTAACTATGGCTACACCTTC; CDR3aa: CATSRGGQGNYGYTF
d_gene: TRBD1; v_gene: TRBV5-1; j_gene: TRBJ2-2; abundance: NA; len: 15; CDR3nt: TGCGCCAGCAGCTCAGGACAGGTGAACACCGGGGAGCTGTTTTTT; CDR3aa: CASSSGQVNTGELFF
d_gene: NA; v_gene: TRBV29-1; j_gene: TRBJ2-5; abundance: NA; len: 12; CDR3nt: TGCAGCGTTTCTCAGACAGAAGAGACCCAGTACTTC; CDR3aa: CSVSQTEETQYF
d_gene: TRBD1; v_gene: TRBV5-1; j_gene: TRBJ2-7; abundance: NA; len: 13; CDR3nt: TGCGCCAGCAGCTTGGGGGACAGGTCCGAGCAGTACTTC; CDR3aa: CASSLGDRSEQYF
d_gene: NA; v_gene: TRBV18; j_gene: TRBJ2-7; abundance: NA; len: 13; CDR3nt: TGTGCCAGCTCACTCCCGACAGTCTACGAGCAGTACTTC; CDR3aa: CASSLPTVYEQYF
d_gene: NA; v_gene: TRBV14; j_gene: TRBJ1-1; abundance: NA; len: 14; CDR3nt: TGTGCCAGCAGCCAAGGAACAGCGAACACTGAAGCTTTCTTT; CDR3aa: CASSQGTANTEAFF
d_gene: NA; v_gene: TRBV14; j_gene: TRBJ1-1; abundance: few; len: 19; CDR3nt: TGTGCCAGCAGCCAAGTGGGGGGGGAGTATGGGCAGGTGAACACTGAAGCTTTCTTT; CDR3aa: CASSQVGGEYGQVNTEAFF
d_gene: TRBD1; v_gene: TRBV18; j_gene: TRBJ1-1; abundance: few; len: 15; CDR3nt: TGTGCCAGCTCACCCCTTGGGACAGAGAACACTGAAGCTTTCTTT; CDR3aa: CASSPLGTENTEAFF
d_gene: TRBD2; v_gene: TRBV27; j_gene: TRBJ2-1; abundance: NA; len: 16; CDR3nt: TGTGCCAGCAGTTTCCTGACTAGCGGGGGGGCCAATGAGCAGTTCTTC; CDR3aa: CASSFLTSGGANEQFF
d_gene: NA; v_gene: TRBV30; j_gene: TRBJ1-6; abundance: NA; len: 17; CDR3nt: TGTGCCTGGTTCCCACTCATTCCTCAGGGGCTTAATTCACCCCTCCACTTT; CDR3aa: CAWFPLIPQGLNSPLHF
d_gene: NA; v_gene: TRBV7-9; j_gene: TRBJ2-5; abundance: few; len: 16; CDR3nt: TGTGCCAGCAGCTCCCCACAGGGTAGTCGGGGAGAGACCCAGTACTTC; CDR3aa: CASSSPQGSRGETQYF
d_gene: NA; v_gene: TRBV29-1; j_gene: TRBJ2-4; abundance: many; len: 15; CDR3nt: TGCAGCGTTGAAGTTAAGGGACTAGCCAAAAACATTCAGTACTTC; CDR3aa: CSVEVKGLAKNIQYF
d_gene: NA; v_gene: TRBV9; j_gene: TRBJ2-7; abundance: NA; len: 14; CDR3nt: TGTGCCAGCAGCGTAGCTGACACTTACTACGAGCAGTACTTC; CDR3aa: CASSVADTYYEQYF
d_gene: TRBD1; v_gene: TRBV6-5; j_gene: TRBJ2-7; abundance: NA; len: 16; CDR3nt: TGTGCCAGCAGTTACACGTCCCCGGGACAGGGGCCAGAGCAGTACTTC; CDR3aa: CASSYTSPGQGPEQYF
d_gene: TRBD1; v_gene: TRBV29-1; j_gene: TRBJ1-5; abundance: few; len: 16; CDR3nt: TGCAGCGTTGTACTTTACCCAGGGGGCCGTAATCAGCCCCAGCATTTT; CDR3aa: CSVVLYPGGRNQPQHF
d_gene: TRBD2; v_gene: TRBV7-8; j_gene: TRBJ2-7; abundance: NA; len: 16; CDR3nt: TGTGCCAGCAGCTCGGTCCCGGGACTAACCAACTACGAGCAGTACTTC; CDR3aa: CASSSVPGLTNYEQYF
d_gene: TRBD1; v_gene: TRBV7-6; j_gene: TRBJ1-5; abundance: NA; len: 14; CDR3nt: TGTGCCAGCAGCTTAGCGCGGACAGGGTTTCCCCAGCATTTT; CDR3aa: CASSLARTGFPQHF
d_gene: NA; v_gene: TRBV9; j_gene: TRBJ1-4; abundance: NA; len: 14; CDR3nt: TGTGCCAGCAGCCCTTCGGGGGTTAATGAAAACCTGTTTTTT; CDR3aa: CASSPSGVNENLFF
d_gene: TRBD1; v_gene: TRBV13; j_gene: TRBJ1-1; abundance: few; len: 15; CDR3nt: TGTGCCAGCAGCACCCCCCGGGACAGGGCCGCTGAAGCTTTCTTT; CDR3aa: CASSTPRDRAAEAFF
d_gene: NA; v_gene: TRBV25-1; j_gene: TRBJ1-4; abundance: NA; len: 14; CDR3nt: TGTGCCAGCAGGGACACCGCAACTAATGAAAAACTGTTTTTT; CDR3aa: CASRDTATNEKLFF
d_gene: TRBD2; v_gene: TRBV5-6; j_gene: TRBJ2-5; abundance: NA; len: 18; CDR3nt: TGTGCCAGCAGCTTGGTCGCCGGGACTAGCGGGGGTGGGAAGACCCAGTACTTC; CDR3aa: CASSLVAGTSGGGKTQYF
d_gene: NA; v_gene: TRBV28; j_gene: TRBJ2-2; abundance: few; len: 13; CDR3nt: TGTGCCAGCAGTCTTATCGGTACCGGGGAGCTGTTTTTT; CDR3aa: CASSLIGTGELFF
d_gene: TRBD1; v_gene: TRBV15; j_gene: TRBJ2-7; abundance: few; len: 19; CDR3nt: TGTGCCACCAGCAGAGAGGTATCCCATGGCAGGGGGTCCGATTACGAGCAGTACTTC; CDR3aa: CATSREVSHGRGSDYEQYF
d_gene: TRBD1; v_gene: TRBV5-4; j_gene: TRBJ1-4; abundance: few; len: 14; CDR3nt: TGTGCCAGCAGCTTGATAGGGGGCAATGAAAAACTGTTTTTT; CDR3aa: CASSLIGGNEKLFF
d_gene: TRBD2; v_gene: TRBV11-1; j_gene: TRBJ2-7; abundance: few; len: 15; CDR3nt: TGTGCCAGCAGCTTAGCGGCTGGGGGGGCCTACGAGCAGTACTTC; CDR3aa: CASSLAAGGAYEQYF
d_gene: TRBD2; v_gene: TRBV4-3; j_gene: TRBJ2-3; abundance: few; len: 20; CDR3nt: TGCGCCAGCAGCCAAGAAACGGGGGGTCGCGGGGGGGCTGGATTGGCTACGCAGTATTTT; CDR3aa: CASSQETGGRGGAGLATQYF
d_gene: TRBD1; v_gene: TRBV7-2; j_gene: TRBJ1-1; abundance: NA; len: 13; CDR3nt: TGTGCCAGCAGTCGACAGGGGGCGGGGGAAGCTTTCTTT; CDR3aa: CASSRQGAGEAFF
d_gene: NA; v_gene: TRBV11-2; j_gene: TRBJ2-3; abundance: NA; len: 14; CDR3nt: TGTGCCAGCAGCGGGGGGCAGGGGGCAGATACGCAGTATTTT; CDR3aa: CASSGGQGADTQYF
d_gene: TRBD1; v_gene: TRBV6-1; j_gene: TRBJ1-2; abundance: NA; len: 16; CDR3nt: TGTGCCAGCAGTGAACACGTGGTGACAGGGTCCTATGGCTACACCTTC; CDR3aa: CASSEHVVTGSYGYTF
d_gene: NA; v_gene: TRBV7-2; j_gene: TRBJ2-1; abundance: few; len: 13; CDR3nt: TGTGCCAGCAGCCCCGTCTTGGCAGGGCCCGCGTTCTTC; CDR3aa: CASSPVLAGPAFF
d_gene: TRBD1; v_gene: TRBV7-8; j_gene: TRBJ2-7; abundance: NA; len: 13; CDR3nt: TGTGCCAGCAGCCGGGACAGGGAGCGCGAGCAGTACTTC; CDR3aa: CASSRDREREQYF
d_gene: TRBD2; v_gene: TRBV25-1; j_gene: TRBJ2-5; abundance: few; len: 15; CDR3nt: TGTGCCAGCGCCCGGACTAGCGGCCTGAAAGAGACCCAGTACTTC; CDR3aa: CASARTSGLKETQYF
d_gene: TRBD1; v_gene: TRBV19; j_gene: TRBJ2-7; abundance: NA; len: 14; CDR3nt: TGTGCCAGTAGTATCGGGACAGATCGTCGCGAGCAGTACTTC; CDR3aa: CASSIGTDRREQYF
d_gene: TRBD1; v_gene: TRBV18; j_gene: TRBJ1-2; abundance: NA; len: 14; CDR3nt: TGTGCCAGCTCACGGATGGGACAGGGTTATGGCTACACCTTC; CDR3aa: CASSRMGQGYGYTF
d_gene: TRBD2; v_gene: TRBV19; j_gene: TRBJ2-7; abundance: NA; len: 11; CDR3nt: TGTGCTTGCGGGGGGGCGGGCGAGCAGTACTTC; CDR3aa: CACGGAGEQYF
d_gene: NA; v_gene: TRBV25-1; j_gene: TRBJ2-7; abundance: few; len: 13; CDR3nt: TGTGCCAGCAGTGAACTGGGCAGCTACGAGCAGTACTTC; CDR3aa: CASSELGSYEQYF